One and the same sample provided the 15 T cell receptor beta chains below, sequenced in a study of shared clonotypes between healthy human individuals. Generated by immunoSEQ multiplex PCR, the TCRdb table keeps only in-frame clones and is missing some. This table has about 2 million clones, approximately 95% appearing once. The specimen was naive CD4+ T cells sorted from blood. The sample's subset: CD45RA+ positively selected. These receptor sequences come from a man aged 18 to 30 in good health.

The V gene is TRBV18, the J gene TRBJ1-1; D gene unclear. Trimming took off 3 bases at V and 4 bases at J, with 15 bases between the two ends. The V gene's germline CDR1 is KGHSH and CDR2 LQKENI. This CDR3 contains 15 residues. CDR3 sequence reads: CASSPVSGMGTEAFF. Written as DNA, the CDR3 is TGTGCCAGCTCACCGGTAAGCGGGATGGGCACTGAAGCTTTCTTT.

The rearrangement uses TRBV27 and TRBJ1-6; D not resolved. The V end lost 3 bases, the J end lost 10 bases, and 16 bases lay between the germline ends. Germline V gene data show CDR1 as MNHEY and CDR2 as SMNVEV (reference sequence). The CDR3 has 15 residues. The CDR3 bases are TGTGCCAGCAGTTTTGGGTTGGGCAGCCAGTCACCCCTCCACTTT. Translation gives CASSFGLGSQSPLHF.

The J gene is TRBJ1-4, the V gene TRBV5-6; 9 nucleotides agree with TRBD1. The CDR3 covers 15 residues. The trim removed 5 bases at V and 2 bases at J, leaving 4 bases unmatched. The germline V gene has CDR1 SGHDT and CDR2 YYEEEE. CDR3 nucleotides: TGTGCCAGCAGGCGTACAGGGGGCACTAATGAAAAACTGTTTTTT. Its protein is CASRRTGGTNEKLFF.

This sequence joins TRBV5-1 and TRBJ1-6; 12 nucleotides align to TRBD1. The V gene's germline CDR1 is SGHRS and CDR2 YFSETQ. V lost 4 bases, J lost 7 bases, and 6 bases stayed unmatched. The CDR3 has 16 amino acids. The CDR3 nucleotides are TGCGCCAGCAGCGCGGGACAGGGGGCTAACAATTCACCCCTCCACTTT. Its protein product is CASSAGQGANNSPLHF.

The rearrangement joins TRBV7-9 to TRBJ1-1; unclear D gene. CDR1 and CDR2 from the germline V gene are SEHNR and FQNEAQ (reference sequence). The CDR3 sequence is 13 residues long. The V end lost 2 bases, the J end lost 5 bases, and 9 bases lay between the germline ends. Here the CDR3 DNA reads TGTGCCAGCAGCTTAATTTTGGGGACTGAAGCTTTCTTT. Translation: CASSLILGTEAFF.

The chain is built from TRBV5-1 and TRBJ1-2, with 12 bases fitting TRBD1. The germline V gene encodes CDR1 SGHRS and CDR2 YFSETQ. Trimming cost V 0 bases and J 7 bases; bases outside gene matches: 16. The CDR3 has 19 amino acids. CDR3 in amino acids: CASSLVPTVGTGGLGGYTF. The DNA for the CDR3 is TGCGCCAGCAGCTTGGTACCAACGGTTGGGACAGGGGGCCTTGGTGGCTACACCTTC.

This chain connects TRBV9 to TRBJ2-3; perhaps TRBD2 as D (5 bases). The germline gives CDR1 SGDLS, CDR2 YYNGEE. This CDR3 has 13 residues. Trimming pared 2 bases from V and 6 bases from J, leaving 10 bases between. CDR3 nucleotide sequence: TGTGCCAGCAGCGTGACTTCGGGGGATACGCAGTATTTT. Amino acids: CASSVTSGDTQYF.

The genes are TRBV7-9 and TRBJ1-5; D call uncertain. The CDR3 runs to 16 residues. Germline V gene data show CDR1 as SEHNR and CDR2 as FQNEAQ (reference sequence). V shed 0 bases and J shed 3 bases, with 12 bases lying between them. CDR3 bases: TGTGCCAGCAGCTTAGCCGACGGAAGCTTCAATCAGCCCCAGCATTTT. It translates to CASSLADGSFNQPQHF.

The V call is TRBV4-1, the J call TRBJ2-1, with a possible D match to TRBD1 (5 bases). Germline assignment: CDR1 MGHRA and CDR2 YSYEKL. Trimming took off 7 bases at V and 4 bases at J, with 17 bases between the two ends. The CDR3 runs to 15 residues. The CDR3 sequence is CASTEGHGAYNEQFF. The CDR3 region has the DNA TGCGCCAGCACCGAAGGACACGGCGCTTACAATGAGCAGTTCTTC.

The rearrangement uses TRBV7-2 and TRBJ2-1; D is ambiguous. V dropped 2 bases and J dropped 0 bases, with 8 bases sitting between them. The CDR3 contains 15 residues. Germline V gene lookup returns CDR1 SGHTA and CDR2 FQGNSA. CDR3 in DNA: TGTGCCAGCAGCTTAAATTCAGGCTCCTACAATGAGCAGTTCTTC. Its translation is CASSLNSGSYNEQFF.

This sequence joins TRBV30 and TRBJ1-5; TRBD1 matches at 8 bases. V was pared by 2 bases and J by 5 bases, with 8 bases of the junction left unmatched. The CDR3 contains 15 residues. Per the germline V gene, CDR1 is GTSNPN and CDR2 is SVGIG (reference sequence). CDR3 loop: CAWSSSGTGDQPQHF. CDR3 sequence (DNA): TGTGCCTGGAGTTCCTCCGGGACAGGAGATCAGCCCCAGCATTTT.

The V gene is TRBV28, the J gene TRBJ1-3; D ambiguous. The CDR3 runs to 15 residues. The V gene lost 5 bases and the J gene lost 2 bases, with 13 bases spanning the gap. The germline CDR1 and CDR2 sequences are MDHEN and SYDVKM. The CDR3 DNA reads as TGTGCCAGCAGTCTCCGTAGTGGAACTGGAAACACCATATATTTT. Translated: CASSLRSGTGNTIYF.

This sequence joins TRBV18 and TRBJ1-1; D may be TRBD1 (6 bases). CDR1 KGHSH and CDR2 LQKENI come from the germline V gene. Trimming removed 0 bases from V and 12 bases from J, with 20 bases in between. The CDR3 runs to 15 residues. CDR3 nucleotides: TGTGCCAGCTCACCACCCTCCTTAAAGGACAGAGCCTCTTTCTTT. It specifies CASSPPSLKDRASFF.

Worth noting for this clone: Additional DNA sequences in this sample encode the identical CDR3. The chain joins TRBV6-1 to TRBJ1-2; D is ambiguous. Deletions cut 4 bases from V and 5 bases from J, with 5 bases between. Germline values: CDR1 MNHNS, CDR2 SASEGT. CDR3 length equals 11 residues. CDR3 DNA: TGTGCCAGCAGTGTAGGGTATGGCTACACCTTC. Amino acids: CASSVGYGYTF.

The gene calls are TRBV29-1 and TRBJ1-3; the D is unclear. CDR3 length equals 13 residues. Germline CDR1 reads SQVTM; CDR2 reads ANQGSEA. Trimming took off 6 bases at V and 3 bases at J, with 12 bases between the two ends. CDR3 bases: TGCAGCGTCCGTAGGGTCGGTGGAAACACCATATATTTT. It translates to CSVRRVGGNTIYF.